Listed here are 17 T cell receptor beta chains from one sample, sequenced in a study of T cell repertoires in cytomegalovirus infection (dated by TCRdb to the late 2010s). Sequencing instrument: Illumina HiSeq 1500. The public reads were quality trimmed at Q25 with fastp and then assembled into clones with MiXCR by TCRdb, keeping productive beta chains. Here each entry gathers all rows of one CDR3 protein and keeps the most common genes and DNA. The sample table shows approximately 750,000 distinct CDR3 sequences, and 35% are seen once. The ten top clones hold under 3% of the sample. The specimen sequenced was PBMCs. Receptors originate from a human donor in good health (CMV status not recorded). Some clones in this sample may be carry-over from other donors' samples.

There are many counts of this clonotype. V usage is TRBV7-8 and J usage is TRBJ1-5; no firm D call. Germline V gives CDR1 SGHVS, CDR2 FQNEAQ. V was shortened by 2 bases and J by 5 bases, with 7 bases between the two germline ends. This CDR3 region has 13 residues. CDR3 DNA: TGTGCCAGCAGCTTACAGAGGGATCAGCCCCAGCATTTT. Amino acid sequence: CASSLQRDQPQHF.

This clonotype has just a few counts. This rearrangement joins TRBV6-1 to TRBJ1-2, with TRBD1 matching 9 bases. The J segment lost 2 bases and the V segment lost 7 bases, leaving 5 bases of the junction unmatched. CDR3 length: 14 residues. Looked up from germline, CDR1 is MNHNS and CDR2 is SASEGT. CDR3 bases: TGTGCCAGCAAGAAGGACAGGGGAAACTATGGCTACACCTTC. As protein: CASKKDRGNYGYTF.

This sequence joins TRBV19 and TRBJ1-3; D is unclear. Trimming cost V 4 bases and J 0 bases, with 13 bases left between them. This CDR3 is 16 amino acids long. CDR1 is LNHDA, CDR2 SQIVND, per germline (reference sequence). CDR3 region: CASSKQRLHSGNTIYF. In nucleotides, the CDR3 is TGTGCCAGTAGTAAACAGCGACTCCACTCTGGAAACACCATATATTTT.

Concerning this clonotype: At one of its ends the junction is not consistent with the germline gene, which may arise from a read error. V is TRBV19 and J is TRBJ2-7, with 10 bases aligning to TRBD1. The V gene's germline CDR1 is LNHDA and CDR2 SQIVND (reference sequence). There are 16 residues in the CDR3. CDR3 amino acids: CARSVTGTGVAYEQYF. DNA for the CDR3: TGTGCCCGTAGTGTCACCGGGACAGGGGTCGCCTACGAGCAGTACTTC.

This clonotype was seen ten or more times. The chain couples TRBV12-3 or TRBV12-4 to TRBJ1-1; D remains ambiguous. V lost 3 bases and J 0 bases, leaving 11 bases between the germline ends. The CDR3 runs to 15 residues. The CDR3 loop is CASSLVGIMNTEAFF. In nucleotides, the CDR3 is TGTGCCAGCAGTTTGGTCGGAATTATGAACACTGAAGCTTTCTTT.

This sequence joins TRBV2 and TRBJ1-1, with 7 positions matching TRBD1. J lost 5 bases, V lost 1 base, and 16 bases had no gene match. Germline CDR1 is SNHLY and CDR2 is FYNNEI. The CDR3 loop spans 18 amino acids. CDR3 DNA sequence: TGTGCCAGCAGTGAAGGAAGTCGCCGGGGGCGCAGGGGGACTGAAGCTTTCTTT. Translated, it gives CASSEGSRRGRRGTEAFF.

The chain has TRBV2 and TRBJ2-7; the match to TRBD1 covers 7 bases. The CDR3 spans 13 residues. Germline lookup yields CDR1 SNHLY and CDR2 FYNNEI. Germline trimming cut 8 bases from V and 0 bases from J; bases unmatched to any gene: 4. DNA of the CDR3: TGTGCCAGCCTGACAGGGTCCTCCTACGAGCAGTACTTC. The encoded protein is CASLTGSSYEQYF.

A word on this clonotype: At one end, the junction sequence differs from germline, possibly due to a read error. The rearrangement uses TRBV19 and TRBJ2-2, with a possible D match to TRBD2 (5 bases). CDR3 size: 11 residues. Germline lookup yields CDR1 LNHDA and CDR2 SQIVND (reference sequence). CDR3 DNA: TGTGCCAGTACCCTCACCGGGGATCTGTTTTTT. It translates to CASTLTGDLFF.

This rearrangement joins TRBV11-2 to TRBJ2-5; D is perhaps TRBD1 (6 bases). CDR1 is SGHAT, CDR2 FQNNGV, per germline. The CDR3 runs 15 residues. V was trimmed by 1 base and J by 2 bases, leaving 11 bases between them. CDR3 coding DNA: TGTGCCAGCAGCTTAGCCGCTCAGGGGCAAGAGACCCAGTACTTC. It specifies CASSLAAQGQETQYF.

The V gene is TRBV10-2, the J gene TRBJ2-7; 10 bases map to TRBD1. Germline CDR1 is WSHSY and CDR2 is SAAADI. The CDR3 covers 15 residues. V dropped 3 bases and J dropped 9; count of bases not matched to a gene: 11. CDR3 protein: CASSDRTGGLLAQYF. Written as DNA, the CDR3 is TGCGCCAGCAGTGATCGGACAGGGGGATTACTCGCGCAGTACTTC.

This clonotype was detected only once. The V call is TRBV2, the J call TRBJ1-2; 7 bases align to TRBD1. Germline values: CDR1 SNHLY, CDR2 FYNNEI. Losses at the gene ends were 7 bases for V and 4 bases for J; bases not matched to a gene: 15. This CDR3 is built from 16 residues. The DNA for the CDR3 is TGTGCCAGCATCCCCCACACGGGACAGATATTCTATGGCTACACCTTC. Translating it yields CASIPHTGQIFYGYTF.

The chain combines TRBV5-1 with TRBJ2-1; D is unclear. Trimming cost V 4 bases and J 0 bases, with 14 bases left between them. The CDR3 is 16 amino acids. CDR1 is SGHRS, CDR2 YFSETQ, per germline. As DNA, the CDR3 is TGCGCCAGCAGCCCCGGGCAACCCCGCTCCTACAATGAGCAGTTCTTC. Residues: CASSPGQPRSYNEQFF.

The gene calls are TRBV28 and TRBJ2-3; 9 bases line up with TRBD2. The CDR3 has 14 amino acids. From germline, CDR1 is MDHEN and CDR2 SYDVKM. Trimming took 7 bases from V and 5 from J; bases not matched to a gene: 7. CDR3 DNA: TGTGCCAGCACCATAGCGGGAGACAGAGATACGCAGTATTTT. Amino acids: CASTIAGDRDTQYF.

This clonotype was picked up a small number of times. V is TRBV6-1 and J is TRBJ1-6; D is perhaps TRBD1 (5 bases). Trimming took 3 bases from V and 10 from J, leaving 10 bases between them. Looked up from germline, CDR1 is MNHNS and CDR2 is SASEGT. The CDR3 is 13 amino acids. The CDR3 region is CASSDGGSSPLHF. CDR3 nucleotides: TGTGCCAGCAGTGATGGGGGATCCTCACCCCTCCACTTT.

This clonotype turned up a few times. This chain connects TRBV28 to TRBJ1-2; 10 positions match TRBD1. The germline V gene encodes CDR1 MDHEN and CDR2 SYDVKM. The CDR3 covers 14 residues. The V and J ends lost 4 bases and 7 bases, in that order; junction bases with no gene match: 6. CDR3 sequence: CASSSLRTGGGYTF. The CDR3 nucleotides are TGTGCCAGCAGTTCTCTCCGGACAGGGGGTGGCTACACCTTC.

The rearrangement joins TRBV29-1 to TRBJ2-7; the D call may be TRBD1 or TRBD2 (7 bases each). V was cut by 3 bases and J by 0 bases, with 12 bases left in between. This CDR3 spans 14 amino acids. Germline V gene lookup returns CDR1 SQVTM and CDR2 ANQGSEA. The CDR3 coding sequence is TGCAGCGTTGAGGACAGGACTAGCTCCTACGAGCAGTACTTC. The encoded protein is CSVEDRTSSYEQYF.

The chain uses TRBV20-1 and TRBJ1-3; 9 bases align to TRBD1. CDR3 length equals 14 residues. The junction had 5 bases not matched to a gene; V was cut back by 6 bases and J by 2 bases. CDR1 DFQATT and CDR2 SNEGSKA come from the germline V gene (reference sequence). CDR3 in amino acids: CSATRTGAGNTIYF. The CDR3 DNA sequence: TGCAGTGCGACCCGGACAGGGGCTGGAAACACCATATATTTT.